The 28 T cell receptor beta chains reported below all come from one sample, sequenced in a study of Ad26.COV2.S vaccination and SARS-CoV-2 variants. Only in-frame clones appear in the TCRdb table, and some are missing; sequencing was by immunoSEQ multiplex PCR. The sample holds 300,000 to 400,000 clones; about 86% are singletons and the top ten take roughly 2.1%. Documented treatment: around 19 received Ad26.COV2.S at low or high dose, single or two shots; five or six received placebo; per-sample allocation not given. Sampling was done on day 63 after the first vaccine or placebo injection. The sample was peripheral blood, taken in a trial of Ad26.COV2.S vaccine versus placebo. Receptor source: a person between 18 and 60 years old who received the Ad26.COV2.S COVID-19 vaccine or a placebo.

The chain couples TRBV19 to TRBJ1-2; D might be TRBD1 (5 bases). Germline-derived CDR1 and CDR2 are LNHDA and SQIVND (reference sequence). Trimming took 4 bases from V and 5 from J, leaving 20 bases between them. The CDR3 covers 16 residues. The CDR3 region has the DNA TGTGCCAGTAGTAAAGAAGGAACAGGCCGGCAATATGGCTACACCTTC. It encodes CASSKEGTGRQYGYTF. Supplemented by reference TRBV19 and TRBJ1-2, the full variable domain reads DGGITQSPKYLFRKEGQNVTLSCEQNLNHDAMYWYRQDPGQGLRLIYYSQIVNDFQKGDIAEGYSVSREKKESFPLTVTSAQKNPTAFYLCASSKEGTGRQYGYTFGSGTRLTVV.

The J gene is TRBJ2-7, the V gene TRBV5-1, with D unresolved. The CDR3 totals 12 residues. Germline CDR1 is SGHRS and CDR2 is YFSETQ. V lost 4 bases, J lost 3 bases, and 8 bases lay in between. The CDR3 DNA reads TGCGCCAGCAGCCCCCCCAGCTACGAGCAGTACTTC. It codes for CASSPPSYEQYF.

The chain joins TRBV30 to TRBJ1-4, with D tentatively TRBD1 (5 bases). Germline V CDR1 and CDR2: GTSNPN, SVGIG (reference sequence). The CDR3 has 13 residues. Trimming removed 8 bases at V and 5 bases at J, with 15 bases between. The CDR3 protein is CAGGRGLNEKLFF. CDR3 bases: TGTGCCGGGGGGAGAGGGTTGAATGAAAAACTGTTTTTT.

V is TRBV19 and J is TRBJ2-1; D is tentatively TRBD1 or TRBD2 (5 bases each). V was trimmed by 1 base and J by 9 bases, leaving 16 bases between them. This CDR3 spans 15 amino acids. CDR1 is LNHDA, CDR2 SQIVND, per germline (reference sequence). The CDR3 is CASSIVPTGTVEQFF. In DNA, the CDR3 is TGTGCCAGTAGTATAGTCCCGACGGGGACGGTTGAGCAGTTCTTC.

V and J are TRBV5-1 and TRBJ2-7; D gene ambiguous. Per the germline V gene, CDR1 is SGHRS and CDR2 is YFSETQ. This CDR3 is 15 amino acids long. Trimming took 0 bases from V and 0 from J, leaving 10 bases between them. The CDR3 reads CASSLGVEGSYEQYF. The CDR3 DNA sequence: TGCGCCAGCAGCTTGGGTGTGGAAGGCTCCTACGAGCAGTACTTC.

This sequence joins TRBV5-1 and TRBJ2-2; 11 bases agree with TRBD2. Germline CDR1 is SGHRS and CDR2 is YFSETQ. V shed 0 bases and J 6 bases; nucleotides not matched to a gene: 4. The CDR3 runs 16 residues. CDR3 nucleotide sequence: TGCGCCAGCAGCTTGGTAGCGGGGGGGCACCCCGGGGAGCTGTTTTTT. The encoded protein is CASSLVAGGHPGELFF.

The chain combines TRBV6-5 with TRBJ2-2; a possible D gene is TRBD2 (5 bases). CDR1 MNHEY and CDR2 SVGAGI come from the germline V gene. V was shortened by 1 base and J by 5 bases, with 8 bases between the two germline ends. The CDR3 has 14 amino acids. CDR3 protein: CASSYFGVTGELFF. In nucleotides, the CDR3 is TGTGCCAGCAGTTACTTCGGGGTGACCGGGGAGCTGTTTTTT.

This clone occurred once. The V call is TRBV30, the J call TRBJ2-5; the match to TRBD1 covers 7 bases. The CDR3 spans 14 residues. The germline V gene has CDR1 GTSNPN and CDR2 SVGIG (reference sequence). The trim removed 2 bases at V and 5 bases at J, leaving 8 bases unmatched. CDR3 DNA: TGTGCCTGGAGTAGGGGGCAGGTTGGTGAGACCCAGTACTTC. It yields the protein CAWSRGQVGETQYF.

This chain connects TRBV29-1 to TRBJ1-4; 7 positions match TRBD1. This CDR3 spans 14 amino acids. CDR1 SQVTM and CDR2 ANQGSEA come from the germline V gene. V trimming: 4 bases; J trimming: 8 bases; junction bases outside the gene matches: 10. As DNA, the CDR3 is TGCAGCGTTGGAGGGGCAGGGGGTACGGAAAAACTGTTTTTT. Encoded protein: CSVGGAGGTEKLFF.

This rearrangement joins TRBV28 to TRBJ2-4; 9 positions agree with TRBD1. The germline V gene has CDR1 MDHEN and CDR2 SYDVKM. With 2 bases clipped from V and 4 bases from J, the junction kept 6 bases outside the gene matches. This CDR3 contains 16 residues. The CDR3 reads CASSLNTGGVKNIQYF. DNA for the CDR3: TGTGCCAGCAGTTTAAACACAGGGGGCGTAAAAAACATTCAGTACTTC.

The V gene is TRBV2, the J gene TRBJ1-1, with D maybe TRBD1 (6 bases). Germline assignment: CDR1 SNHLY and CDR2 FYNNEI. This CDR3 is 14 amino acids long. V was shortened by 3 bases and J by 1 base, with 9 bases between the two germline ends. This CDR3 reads CASSDGGPNTEAFF. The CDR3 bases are TGTGCCAGCAGTGATGGGGGCCCGAACACTGAAGCTTTCTTT.

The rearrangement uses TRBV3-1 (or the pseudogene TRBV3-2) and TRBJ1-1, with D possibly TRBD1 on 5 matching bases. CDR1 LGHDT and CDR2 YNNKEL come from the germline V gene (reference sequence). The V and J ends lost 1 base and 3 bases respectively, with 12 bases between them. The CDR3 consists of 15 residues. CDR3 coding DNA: TGTGCCAGCAGCCAAGGGGTCCGGGGCCACACTGAAGCTTTCTTT. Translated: CASSQGVRGHTEAFF.

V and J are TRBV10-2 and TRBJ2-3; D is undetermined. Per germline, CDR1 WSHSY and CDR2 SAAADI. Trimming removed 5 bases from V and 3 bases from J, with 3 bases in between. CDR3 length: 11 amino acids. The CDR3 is CASSPTDTQYF. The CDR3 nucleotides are TGCGCCAGCAGTCCAACAGATACGCAGTATTTT.

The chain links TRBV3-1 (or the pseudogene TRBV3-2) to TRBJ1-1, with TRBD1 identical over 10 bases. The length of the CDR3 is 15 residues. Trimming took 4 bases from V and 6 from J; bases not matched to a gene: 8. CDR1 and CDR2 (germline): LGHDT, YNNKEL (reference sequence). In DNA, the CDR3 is TGTGCCAGCAGCCTAGCCGGGACAGGGGCCCCTGAAGCTTTCTTT. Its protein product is CASSLAGTGAPEAFF.

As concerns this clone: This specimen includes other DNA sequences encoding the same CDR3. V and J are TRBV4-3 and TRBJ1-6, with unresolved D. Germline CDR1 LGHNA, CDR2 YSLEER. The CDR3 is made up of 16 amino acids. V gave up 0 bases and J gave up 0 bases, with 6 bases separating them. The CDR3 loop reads CASSQDPSSYNSPLHF. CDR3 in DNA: TGCGCCAGCAGCCAAGATCCCAGCTCCTATAATTCACCCCTCCACTTT.

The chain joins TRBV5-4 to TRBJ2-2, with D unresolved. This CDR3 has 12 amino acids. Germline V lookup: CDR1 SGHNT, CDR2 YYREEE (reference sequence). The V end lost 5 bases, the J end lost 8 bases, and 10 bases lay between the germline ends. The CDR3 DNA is TGTGCCAGCAGTTTCCAACAGGGGGAGCTGTTTTTT. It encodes CASSFQQGELFF.

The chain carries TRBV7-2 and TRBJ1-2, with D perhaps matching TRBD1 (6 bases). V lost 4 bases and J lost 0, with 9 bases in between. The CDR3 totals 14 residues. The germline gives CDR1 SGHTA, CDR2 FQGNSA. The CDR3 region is CASSYGTPNYGYTF. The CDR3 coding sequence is TGTGCCAGCAGCTACGGGACACCTAACTATGGCTACACCTTC.

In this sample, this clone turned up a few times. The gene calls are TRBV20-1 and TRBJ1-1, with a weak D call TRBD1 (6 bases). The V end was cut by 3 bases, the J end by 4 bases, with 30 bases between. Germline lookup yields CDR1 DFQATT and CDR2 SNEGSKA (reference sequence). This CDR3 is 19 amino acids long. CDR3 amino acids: CSASRGGPQGFAGSTEAFF. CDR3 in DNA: TGCAGTGCTAGTAGGGGGGGACCGCAGGGTTTCGCCGGCTCCACTGAAGCTTTCTTT.

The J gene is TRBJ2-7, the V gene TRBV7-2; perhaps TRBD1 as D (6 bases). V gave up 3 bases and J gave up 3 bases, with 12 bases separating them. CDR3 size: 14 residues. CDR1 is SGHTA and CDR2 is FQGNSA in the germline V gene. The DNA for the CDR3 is TGTGCCAGCAGCTTCAACCAGGGGTACTACGAGCAGTACTTC. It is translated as CASSFNQGYYEQYF. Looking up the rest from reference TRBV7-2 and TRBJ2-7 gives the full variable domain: GAGVSQSPSNKVTEKGKDVELRCDPISGHTALYWYRQSLGQGLEFLIYFQGNSAPDKSGLPSDRFSAERTGGSVSTLTIQRTQQEDSAVYLCASSFNQGYYEQYFGPGTRLTVT.

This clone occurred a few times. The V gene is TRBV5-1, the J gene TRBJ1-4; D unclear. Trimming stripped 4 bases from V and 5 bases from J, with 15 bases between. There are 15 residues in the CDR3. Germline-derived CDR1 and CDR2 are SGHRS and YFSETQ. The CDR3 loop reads CASSTNRVGNEKLFF. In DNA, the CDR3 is TGCGCCAGCAGCACAAACCGGGTGGGCAATGAAAAACTGTTTTTT.

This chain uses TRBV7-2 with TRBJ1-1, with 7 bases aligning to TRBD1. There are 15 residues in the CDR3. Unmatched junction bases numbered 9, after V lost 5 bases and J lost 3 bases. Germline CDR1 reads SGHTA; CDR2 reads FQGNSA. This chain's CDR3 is CASSKTGVLDTEAFF. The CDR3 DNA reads TGTGCCAGCAGCAAAACAGGGGTGTTGGACACTGAAGCTTTCTTT.

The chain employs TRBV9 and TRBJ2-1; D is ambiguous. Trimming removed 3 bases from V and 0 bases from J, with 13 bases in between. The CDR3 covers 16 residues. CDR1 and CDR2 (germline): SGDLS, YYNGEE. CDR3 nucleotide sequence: TGTGCCAGCAGCGGAGCCCCTTGGAGCTCCTACAATGAGCAGTTCTTC. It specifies CASSGAPWSSYNEQFF.

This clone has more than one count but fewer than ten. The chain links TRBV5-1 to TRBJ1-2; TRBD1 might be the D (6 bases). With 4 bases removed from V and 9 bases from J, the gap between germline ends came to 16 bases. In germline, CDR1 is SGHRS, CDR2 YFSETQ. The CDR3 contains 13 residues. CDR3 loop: CASSADSPWSYTF. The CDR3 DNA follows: TGCGCCAGCAGCGCGGACAGTCCTTGGAGCTACACCTTC.

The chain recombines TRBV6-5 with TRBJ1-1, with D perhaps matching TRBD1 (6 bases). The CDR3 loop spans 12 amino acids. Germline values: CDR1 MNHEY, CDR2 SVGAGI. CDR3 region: CALQGRGTEAFF. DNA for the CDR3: TGTGCACTACAGGGTAGGGGCACTGAAGCTTTCTTT.

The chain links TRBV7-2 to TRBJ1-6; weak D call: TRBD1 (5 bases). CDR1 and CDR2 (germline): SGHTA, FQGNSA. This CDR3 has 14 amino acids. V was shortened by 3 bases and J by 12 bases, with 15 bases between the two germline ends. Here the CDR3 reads CASSLERGVIPLHF. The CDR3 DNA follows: TGTGCCAGCAGCTTGGAGCGGGGGGTCATACCCCTCCACTTT.

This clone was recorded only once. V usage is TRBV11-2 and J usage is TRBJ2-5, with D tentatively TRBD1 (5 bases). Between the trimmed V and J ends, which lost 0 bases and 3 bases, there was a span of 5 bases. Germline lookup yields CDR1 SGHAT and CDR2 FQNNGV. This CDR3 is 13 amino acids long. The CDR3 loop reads CASSLDREETQYF. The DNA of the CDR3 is TGTGCCAGCAGCTTAGACAGGGAAGAGACCCAGTACTTC.

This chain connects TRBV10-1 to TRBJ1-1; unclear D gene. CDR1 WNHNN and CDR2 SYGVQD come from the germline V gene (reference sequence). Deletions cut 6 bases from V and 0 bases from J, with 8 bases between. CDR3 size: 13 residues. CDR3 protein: CASRANMNTEAFF. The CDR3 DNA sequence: TGCGCCAGCAGGGCGAATATGAACACTGAAGCTTTCTTT.

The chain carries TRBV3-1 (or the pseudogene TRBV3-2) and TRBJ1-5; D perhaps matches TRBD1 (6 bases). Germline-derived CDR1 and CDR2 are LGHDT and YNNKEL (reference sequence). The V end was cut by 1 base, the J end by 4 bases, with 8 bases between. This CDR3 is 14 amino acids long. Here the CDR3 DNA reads TGTGCCAGCAGCCAAGGGACAGCAAATCAGCCCCAGCATTTT. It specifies CASSQGTANQPQHF.